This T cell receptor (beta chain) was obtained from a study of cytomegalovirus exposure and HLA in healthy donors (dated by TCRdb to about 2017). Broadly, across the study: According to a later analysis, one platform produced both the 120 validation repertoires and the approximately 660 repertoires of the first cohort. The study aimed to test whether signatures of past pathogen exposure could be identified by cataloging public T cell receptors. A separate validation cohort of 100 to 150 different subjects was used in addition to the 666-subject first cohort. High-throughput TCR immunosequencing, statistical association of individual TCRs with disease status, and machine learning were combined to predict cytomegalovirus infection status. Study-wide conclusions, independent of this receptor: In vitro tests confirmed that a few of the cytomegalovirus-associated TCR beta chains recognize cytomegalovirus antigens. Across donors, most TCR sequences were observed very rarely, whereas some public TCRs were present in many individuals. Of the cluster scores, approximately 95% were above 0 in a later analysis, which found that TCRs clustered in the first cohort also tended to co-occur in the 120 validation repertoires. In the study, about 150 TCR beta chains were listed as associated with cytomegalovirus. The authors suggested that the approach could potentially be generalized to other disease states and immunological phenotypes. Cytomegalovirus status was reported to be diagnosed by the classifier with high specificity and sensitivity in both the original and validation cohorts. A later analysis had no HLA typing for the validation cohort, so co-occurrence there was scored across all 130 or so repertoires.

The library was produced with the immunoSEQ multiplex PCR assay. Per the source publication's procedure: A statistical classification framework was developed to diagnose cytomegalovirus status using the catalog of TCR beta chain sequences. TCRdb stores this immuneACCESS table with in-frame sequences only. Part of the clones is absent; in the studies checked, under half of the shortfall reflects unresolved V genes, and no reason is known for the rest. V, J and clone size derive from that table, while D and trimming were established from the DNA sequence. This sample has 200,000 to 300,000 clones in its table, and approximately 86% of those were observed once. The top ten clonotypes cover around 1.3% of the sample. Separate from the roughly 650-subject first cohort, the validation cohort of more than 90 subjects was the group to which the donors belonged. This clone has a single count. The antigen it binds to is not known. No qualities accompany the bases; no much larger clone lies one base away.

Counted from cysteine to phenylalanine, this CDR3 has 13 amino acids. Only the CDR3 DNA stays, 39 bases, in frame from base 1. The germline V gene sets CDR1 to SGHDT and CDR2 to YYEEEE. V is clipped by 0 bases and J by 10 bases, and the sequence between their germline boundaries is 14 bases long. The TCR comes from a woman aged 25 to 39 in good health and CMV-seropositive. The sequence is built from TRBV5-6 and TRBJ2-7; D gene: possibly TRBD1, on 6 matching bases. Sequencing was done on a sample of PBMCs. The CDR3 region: CASSLGTVLRQYF. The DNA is TGTGCCAGCAGCTTGGGGACAGTCCTGAGACAGTACTTC.